These 6 T cell receptor beta chains originate from one sample sequenced in a study of breast tumors, draining lymph nodes, adjacent tissues. TCRdb reprocessed the multiplex PCR reads via MiXCR and lists one record per CDR3 protein. The sample has about 94,000 distinct CDR3 sequences; approximately 29% are singletons. Axillary draining lymph nodes of breast cancer patients supplied the node samples. The sequenced sample was axillary lymph node tissue. All receptors derive from a female donor with breast cancer. Some clones in this sample may be carry-over from other donors' samples.

In its sample, this clonotype was seen many times. The rearrangement uses TRBV11-3 and TRBJ2-7; 9 positions agree with TRBD2. After removal of 1 base from V and 2 bases from J, the junction contained 6 bases not matched to a gene. The CDR3 loop spans 16 amino acids. Germline assignment: CDR1 SGHNT and CDR2 YENEEA. CDR3 sequence reads: CASSLGVGLATYEQYF. Here the CDR3 DNA reads TGTGCCAGCAGCTTAGGAGTCGGACTAGCGACCTACGAGCAGTACTTC.

This clonotype was observed many times. This sequence joins TRBV4-3 and TRBJ1-2; 7 positions agree with TRBD1. Per the germline V gene, CDR1 is LGHNA and CDR2 is YSLEER. The length of the CDR3 is 16 residues. The V gene end was trimmed by 0 bases and the J gene end by 5 bases; junction bases not matched to a gene: 9. CDR3 in amino acids: CASSQDEAGGFYGYTF. CDR3 nucleotides: TGCGCCAGCAGCCAAGATGAGGCAGGGGGTTTTTATGGCTACACCTTC.

This clonotype was seen repeatedly, ten times or more. The V call is TRBV27, the J call TRBJ1-2; unclear D gene. Per the germline V gene, CDR1 is MNHEY and CDR2 is SMNVEV (reference sequence). With 2 bases removed from V and 8 bases from J, the gap between germline ends came to 12 bases. The CDR3 sequence is 13 residues long. The CDR3, as DNA: TGTGCCAGCAGTTTAAGCCAGGCGGGGGGCTACACCTTC. Amino acids: CASSLSQAGGYTF.

This clonotype was counted ten times or more. This rearrangement joins TRBV11-2 to TRBJ1-1; D is unresolved. In germline, CDR1 is SGHAT, CDR2 FQNNGV. The CDR3 is made up of 11 amino acids. Trimming removed 1 base at V and 7 bases at J, with 4 bases between. The CDR3 DNA reads TGTGCCAGCAGCTTAGGAATTGAAGCTTTCTTT. Translation: CASSLGIEAFF.

This clonotype was found many times. The gene calls are TRBV7-9 and TRBJ2-1, with D hard to call. The CDR3 is 12 residues long. The germline V gene has CDR1 SEHNR and CDR2 FQNEAQ (reference sequence). Trimming left V 5 bases short and J 7 bases short, with 9 bases between. CDR3 DNA sequence: TGTGCCAGCAGCCCCGGAAGGAATGAGCAGTTCTTC. Residues: CASSPGRNEQFF.

Regarding this clonotype: The junction departs from germline at one end; a sequencing error may be responsible. V is TRBV10-1 and J is TRBJ2-5, with 10 nucleotides matching TRBD1. The V gene's germline CDR1 is WNHNN and CDR2 SYGVQD (reference sequence). The CDR3 covers 15 residues. CDR3 sequence reads: CASSDRDRGEETQHF. CDR3 DNA sequence: TGCGCCAGCAGTGACCGGGACAGGGGCGAAGAGACCCAGCACTTC.